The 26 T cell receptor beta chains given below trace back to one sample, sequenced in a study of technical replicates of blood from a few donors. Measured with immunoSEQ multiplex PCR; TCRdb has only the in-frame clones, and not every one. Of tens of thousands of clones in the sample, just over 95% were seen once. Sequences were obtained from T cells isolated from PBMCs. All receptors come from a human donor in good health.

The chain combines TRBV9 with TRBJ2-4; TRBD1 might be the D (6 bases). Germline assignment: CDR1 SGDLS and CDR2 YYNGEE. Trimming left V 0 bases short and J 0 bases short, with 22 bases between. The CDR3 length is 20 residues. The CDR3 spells CASSVGPRTASGLAKNIQYF. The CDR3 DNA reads TGTGCCAGCAGCGTAGGTCCGAGGACAGCTAGTGGACTAGCCAAAAACATTCAGTACTTC.

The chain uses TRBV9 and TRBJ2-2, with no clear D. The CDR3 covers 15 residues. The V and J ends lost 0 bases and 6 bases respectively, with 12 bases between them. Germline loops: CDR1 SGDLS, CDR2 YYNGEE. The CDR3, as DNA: TGTGCCAGCAGCGTAGCTCTCAGGTCGTCCGGGGAGCTGTTTTTT. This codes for CASSVALRSSGELFF.

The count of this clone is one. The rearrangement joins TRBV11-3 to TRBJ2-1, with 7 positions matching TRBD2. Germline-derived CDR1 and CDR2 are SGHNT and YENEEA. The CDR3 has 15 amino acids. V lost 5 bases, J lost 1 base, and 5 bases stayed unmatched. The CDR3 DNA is TGTGCCAGCAGCAATTTAGCGGGTTCCTACAATGAGCAGTTCTTC. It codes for CASSNLAGSYNEQFF.

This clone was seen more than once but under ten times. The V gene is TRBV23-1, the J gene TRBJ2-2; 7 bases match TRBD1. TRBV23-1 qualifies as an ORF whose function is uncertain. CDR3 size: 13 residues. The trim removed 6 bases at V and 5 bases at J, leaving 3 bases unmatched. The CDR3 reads CASRDRRTGELFF. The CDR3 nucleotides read TGCGCCAGCAGGGACAGGAGAACCGGGGAGCTGTTTTTT.

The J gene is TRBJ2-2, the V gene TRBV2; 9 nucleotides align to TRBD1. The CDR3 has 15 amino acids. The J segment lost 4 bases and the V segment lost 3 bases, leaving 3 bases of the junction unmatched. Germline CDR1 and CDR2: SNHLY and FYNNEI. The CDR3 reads CASSETGGITGELFF. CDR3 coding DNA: TGTGCCAGCAGTGAGACAGGGGGAATCACCGGGGAGCTGTTTTTT.

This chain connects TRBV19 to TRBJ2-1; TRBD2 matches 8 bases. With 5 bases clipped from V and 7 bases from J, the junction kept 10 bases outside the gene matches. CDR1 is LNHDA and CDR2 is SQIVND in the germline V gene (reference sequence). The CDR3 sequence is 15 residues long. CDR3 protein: CASSYPSGSGNEQFF. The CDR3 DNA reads TGTGCCAGTAGTTACCCAAGCGGGAGTGGGAATGAGCAGTTCTTC.

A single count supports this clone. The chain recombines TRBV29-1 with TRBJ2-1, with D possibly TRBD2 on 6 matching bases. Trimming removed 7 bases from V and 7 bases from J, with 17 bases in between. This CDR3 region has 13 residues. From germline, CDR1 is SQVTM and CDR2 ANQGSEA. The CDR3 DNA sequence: TGCAGCGGCGGGACTCTAGGTTTTAATGAGCAGTTCTTC. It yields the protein CSGGTLGFNEQFF.

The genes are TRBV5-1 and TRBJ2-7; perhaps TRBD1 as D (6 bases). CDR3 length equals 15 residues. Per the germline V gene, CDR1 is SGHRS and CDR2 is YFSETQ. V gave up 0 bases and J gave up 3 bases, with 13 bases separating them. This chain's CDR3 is CASSLEDSTFYEQYF. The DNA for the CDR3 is TGCGCCAGCAGCTTGGAGGACAGTACATTCTACGAGCAGTACTTC. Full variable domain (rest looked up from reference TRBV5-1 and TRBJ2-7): KAGVTQTPRYLIKTRGQQVTLSCSPISGHRSVSWYQQTPGQGLQFLFEYFSETQRNKGNFPGRFSGRQFSNSRSEMNVSTLELGDSALYLCASSLEDSTFYEQYFGPGTRLTVT.

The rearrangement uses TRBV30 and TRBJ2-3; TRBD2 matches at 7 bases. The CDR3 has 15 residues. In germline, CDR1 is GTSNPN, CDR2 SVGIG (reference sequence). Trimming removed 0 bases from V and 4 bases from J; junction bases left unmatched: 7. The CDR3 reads CAWSVVAGGSDTQYF. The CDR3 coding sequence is TGTGCCTGGAGTGTTGTAGCGGGTGGCTCAGATACGCAGTATTTT. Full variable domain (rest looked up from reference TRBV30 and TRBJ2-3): SQTIHQWPATLVQPVGSPLSLECTVEGTSNPNLYWYRQAAGRGLQLLFYSVGIGQISSEVPQNLSASRPQDRQFILSSKKLLLSDSGFYLCAWSVVAGGSDTQYFGPGTRLTVL.

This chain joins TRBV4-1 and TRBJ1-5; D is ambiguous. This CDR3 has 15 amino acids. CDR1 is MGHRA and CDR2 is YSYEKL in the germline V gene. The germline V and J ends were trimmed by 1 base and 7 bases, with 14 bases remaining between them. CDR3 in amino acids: CASSQVFLGEQPQHF. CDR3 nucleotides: TGCGCCAGCAGCCAAGTCTTTTTGGGCGAGCAGCCCCAGCATTTT.

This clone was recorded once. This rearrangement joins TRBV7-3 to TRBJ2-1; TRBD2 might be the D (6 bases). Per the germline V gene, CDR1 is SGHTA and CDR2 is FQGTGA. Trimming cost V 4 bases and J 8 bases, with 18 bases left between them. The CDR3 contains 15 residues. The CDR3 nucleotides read TGTGCCAGCAGCTGGGGGGTGGACCGGGTCGATGAGCAGTTCTTC. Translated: CASSWGVDRVDEQFF. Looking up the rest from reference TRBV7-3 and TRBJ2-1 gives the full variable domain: GAGVSQTPSNKVTEKGKYVELRCDPISGHTALYWYRQSLGQGPEFLIYFQGTGAADDSGLPNDRFFAVRPEGSVSTLKIQRTERGDSAVYLCASSWGVDRVDEQFFGPGTRLTVL.

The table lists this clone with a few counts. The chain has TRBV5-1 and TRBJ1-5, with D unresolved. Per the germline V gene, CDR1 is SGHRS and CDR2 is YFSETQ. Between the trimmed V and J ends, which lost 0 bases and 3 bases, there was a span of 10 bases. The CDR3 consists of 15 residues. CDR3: CASSLGLNPNQPQHF. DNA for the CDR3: TGCGCCAGCAGCTTGGGACTGAACCCCAATCAGCCCCAGCATTTT.

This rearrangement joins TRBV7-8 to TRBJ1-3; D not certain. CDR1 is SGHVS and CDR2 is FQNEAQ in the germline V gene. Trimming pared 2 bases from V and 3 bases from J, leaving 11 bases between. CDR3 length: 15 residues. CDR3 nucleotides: TGTGCCAGCAGCTTATATGCGGGGTATGGAAACACCATATATTTT. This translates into CASSLYAGYGNTIYF.

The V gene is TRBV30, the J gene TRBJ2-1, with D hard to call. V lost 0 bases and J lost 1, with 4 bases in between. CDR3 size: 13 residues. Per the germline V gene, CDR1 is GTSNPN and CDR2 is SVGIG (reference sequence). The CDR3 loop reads CAWSVLSYNEQFF. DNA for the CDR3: TGTGCCTGGAGTGTCCTGTCCTACAATGAGCAGTTCTTC. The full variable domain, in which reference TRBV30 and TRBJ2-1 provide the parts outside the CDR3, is SQTIHQWPATLVQPVGSPLSLECTVEGTSNPNLYWYRQAAGRGLQLLFYSVGIGQISSEVPQNLSASRPQDRQFILSSKKLLLSDSGFYLCAWSVLSYNEQFFGPGTRLTVL.

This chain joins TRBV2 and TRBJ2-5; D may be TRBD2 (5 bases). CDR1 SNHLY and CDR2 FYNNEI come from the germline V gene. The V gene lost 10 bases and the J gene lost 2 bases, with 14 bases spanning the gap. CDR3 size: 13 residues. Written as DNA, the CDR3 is TGTGCCACAACAAGGACTTTTCAAGAGACCCAGTACTTC. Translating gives CATTRTFQETQYF.

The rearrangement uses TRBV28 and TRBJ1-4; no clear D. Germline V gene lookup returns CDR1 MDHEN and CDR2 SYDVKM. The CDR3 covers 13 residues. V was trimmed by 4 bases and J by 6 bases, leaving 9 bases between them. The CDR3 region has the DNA TGTGCCAGCAGTTCTTTAGCGGATGAAAAACTGTTTTTT. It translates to CASSSLADEKLFF. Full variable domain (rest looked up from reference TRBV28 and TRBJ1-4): DVKVTQSSRYLVKRTGEKVFLECVQDMDHENMFWYRQDPGLGLRLIYFSYDVKMKEKGDIPEGYSVSREKKERFSLILESASTNQTSMYLCASSSLADEKLFFGSGTQLSVL.

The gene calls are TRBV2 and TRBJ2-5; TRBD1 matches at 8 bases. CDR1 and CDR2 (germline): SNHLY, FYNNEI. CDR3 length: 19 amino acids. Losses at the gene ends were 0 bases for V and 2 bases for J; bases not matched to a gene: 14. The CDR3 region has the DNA TGTGCCAGCAGTGAAGCGACAGGGGACCTCAATCCTTTTCAAGAGACCCAGTACTTC. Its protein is CASSEATGDLNPFQETQYF.

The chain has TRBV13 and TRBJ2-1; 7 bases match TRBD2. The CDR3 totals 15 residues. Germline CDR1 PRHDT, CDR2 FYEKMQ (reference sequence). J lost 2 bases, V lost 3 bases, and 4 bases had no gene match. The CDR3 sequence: CASSFSGYTYNEQFF. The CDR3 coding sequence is TGTGCCAGCAGCTTTAGCGGGTACACCTACAATGAGCAGTTCTTC.

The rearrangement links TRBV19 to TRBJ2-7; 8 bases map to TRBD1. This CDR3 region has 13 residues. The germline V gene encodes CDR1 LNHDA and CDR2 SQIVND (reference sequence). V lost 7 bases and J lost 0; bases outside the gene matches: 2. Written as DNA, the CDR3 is TGTGCCAGTAAGCAGGGGGCCTCCTACGAGCAGTACTTC. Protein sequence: CASKQGASYEQYF.

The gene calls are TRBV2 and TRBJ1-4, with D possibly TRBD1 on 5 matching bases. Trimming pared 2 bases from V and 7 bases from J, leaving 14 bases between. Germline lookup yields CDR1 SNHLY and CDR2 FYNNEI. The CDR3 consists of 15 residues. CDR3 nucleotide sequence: TGTGCCAGCAGTGAACTCAGGGCTTTAGGTGAAAAACTGTTTTTT. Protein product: CASSELRALGEKLFF.

This CDR3 is CASSLTSGTTDTQYF. In nucleotides, the CDR3 is TGTGCCAGCAGCTTAACTAGCGGGACCACAGATACGCAGTATTTT. This rearrangement joins TRBV7-2 to TRBJ2-3, with TRBD2 identical over 10 bases. V was clipped by 2 bases and J by 2 bases; unmatched bases: 1. The V gene's germline CDR1 is SGHTA and CDR2 FQGNSA. The CDR3 totals 15 residues.

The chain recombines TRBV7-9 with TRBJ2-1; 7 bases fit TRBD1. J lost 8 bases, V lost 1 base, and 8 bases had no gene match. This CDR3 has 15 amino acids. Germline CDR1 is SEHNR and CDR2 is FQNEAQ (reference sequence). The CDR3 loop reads CASSLEVVQGDEQFF. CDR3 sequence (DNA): TGTGCCAGCAGCTTAGAGGTGGTTCAGGGGGATGAGCAGTTCTTC.

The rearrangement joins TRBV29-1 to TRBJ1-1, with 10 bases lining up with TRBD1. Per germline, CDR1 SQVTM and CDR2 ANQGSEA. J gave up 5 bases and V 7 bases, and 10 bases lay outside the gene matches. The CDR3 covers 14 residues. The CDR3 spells CSGKSGTGVTEAFF. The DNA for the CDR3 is TGCAGCGGCAAATCCGGGACAGGGGTTACTGAAGCTTTCTTT.

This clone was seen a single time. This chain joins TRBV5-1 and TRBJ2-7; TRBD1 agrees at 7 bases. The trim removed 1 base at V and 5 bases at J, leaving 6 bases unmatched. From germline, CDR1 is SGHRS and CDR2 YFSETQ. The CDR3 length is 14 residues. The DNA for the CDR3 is TGCGCCAGCAGCTTGTCGACAGGGTACAACGAGCAGTACTTC. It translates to CASSLSTGYNEQYF.

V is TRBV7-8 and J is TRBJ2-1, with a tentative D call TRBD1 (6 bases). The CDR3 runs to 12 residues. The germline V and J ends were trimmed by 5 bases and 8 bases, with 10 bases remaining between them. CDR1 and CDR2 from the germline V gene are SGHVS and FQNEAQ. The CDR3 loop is CASSNYRDEQFF. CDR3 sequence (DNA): TGTGCCAGCAGCAATTACAGGGATGAGCAGTTCTTC.

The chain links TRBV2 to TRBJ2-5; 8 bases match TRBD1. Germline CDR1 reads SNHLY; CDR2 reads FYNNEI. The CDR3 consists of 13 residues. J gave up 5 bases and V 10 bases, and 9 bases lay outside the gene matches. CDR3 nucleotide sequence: TGTGCCACAGGGACAGGCATTTGGGAGACCCAGTACTTC. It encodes CATGTGIWETQYF.